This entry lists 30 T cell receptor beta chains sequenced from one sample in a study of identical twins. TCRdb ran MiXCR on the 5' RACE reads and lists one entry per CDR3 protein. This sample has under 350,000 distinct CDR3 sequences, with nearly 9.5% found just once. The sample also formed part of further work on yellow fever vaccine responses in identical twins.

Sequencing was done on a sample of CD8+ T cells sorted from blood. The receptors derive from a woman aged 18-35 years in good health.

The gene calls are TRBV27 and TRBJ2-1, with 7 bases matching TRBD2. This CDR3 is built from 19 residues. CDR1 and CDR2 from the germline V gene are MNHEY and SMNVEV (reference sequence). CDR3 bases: TGTACCCGCAGTTTAGCGGGTGCGGCCGGACCCGACCCTTACAATGAGCAGTTCTTC. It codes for CTRSLAGAAGPDPYNEQFF.

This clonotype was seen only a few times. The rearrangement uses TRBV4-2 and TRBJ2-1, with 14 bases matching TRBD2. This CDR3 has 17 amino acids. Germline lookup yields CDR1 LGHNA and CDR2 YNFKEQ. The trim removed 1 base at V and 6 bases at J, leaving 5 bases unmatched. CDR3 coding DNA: TGTGCCAGCAGCCAAGTTGTCGGGACTAGCGGGAGCAATGAGCAGTTCTTC. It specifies CASSQVVGTSGSNEQFF.

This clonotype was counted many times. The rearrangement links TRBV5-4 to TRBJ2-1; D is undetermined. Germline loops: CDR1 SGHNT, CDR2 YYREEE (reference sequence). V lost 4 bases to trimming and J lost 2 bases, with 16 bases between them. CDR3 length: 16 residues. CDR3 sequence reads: CASSAADDGPYNEQFF. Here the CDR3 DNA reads TGTGCCAGCAGCGCCGCGGATGATGGCCCCTACAATGAGCAGTTCTTC.

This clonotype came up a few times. In DNA, the CDR3 is TGCGCCAGCAGCTTGGGAGGATGGCAGGGGAACACCGGGGAGCTGTTTTTT. Translated: CASSLGGWQGNTGELFF. The V gene is TRBV5-1, the J gene TRBJ2-2; D is perhaps TRBD1 (5 bases). Between the trimmed V and J ends, which lost 0 bases and 1 base, there was a span of 13 bases. Germline lookup yields CDR1 SGHRS and CDR2 YFSETQ. This CDR3 contains 17 residues.

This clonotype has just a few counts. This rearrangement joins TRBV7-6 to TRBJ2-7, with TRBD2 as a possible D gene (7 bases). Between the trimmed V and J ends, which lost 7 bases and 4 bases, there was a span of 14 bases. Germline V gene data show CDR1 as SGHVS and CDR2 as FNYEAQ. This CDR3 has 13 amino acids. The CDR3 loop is CASTLGGGYEQYF. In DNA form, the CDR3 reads TGTGCCAGCACCCTAGGGGGGGGTTACGAGCAGTACTTC.

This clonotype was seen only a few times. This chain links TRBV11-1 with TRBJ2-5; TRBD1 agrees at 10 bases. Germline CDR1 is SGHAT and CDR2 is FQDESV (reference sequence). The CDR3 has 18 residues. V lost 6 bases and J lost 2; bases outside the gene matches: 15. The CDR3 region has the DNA TGTGCCAGCAGTACGACCCTCCGGGACAGGGGTTTTCAAGAGACCCAGTACTTC. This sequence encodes CASSTTLRDRGFQETQYF.

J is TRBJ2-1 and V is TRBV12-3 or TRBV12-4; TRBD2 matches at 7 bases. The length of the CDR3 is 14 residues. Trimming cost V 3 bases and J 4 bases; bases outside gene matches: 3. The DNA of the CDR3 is TGTGCCAGCAGTTTCGCGGGAGAATACAATGAGCAGTTCTTC. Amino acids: CASSFAGEYNEQFF.

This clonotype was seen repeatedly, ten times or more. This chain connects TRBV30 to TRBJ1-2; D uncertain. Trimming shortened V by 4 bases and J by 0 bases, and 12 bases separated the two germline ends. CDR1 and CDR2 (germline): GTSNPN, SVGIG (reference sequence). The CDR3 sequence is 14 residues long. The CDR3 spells CAWTLGPANYGYTF. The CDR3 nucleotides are TGTGCCTGGACACTAGGTCCTGCTAACTATGGCTACACCTTC. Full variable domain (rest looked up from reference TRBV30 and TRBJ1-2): SQTIHQWPATLVQPVGSPLSLECTVEGTSNPNLYWYRQAAGRGLQLLFYSVGIGQISSEVPQNLSASRPQDRQFILSSKKLLLSDSGFYLCAWTLGPANYGYTFGSGTRLTVV.

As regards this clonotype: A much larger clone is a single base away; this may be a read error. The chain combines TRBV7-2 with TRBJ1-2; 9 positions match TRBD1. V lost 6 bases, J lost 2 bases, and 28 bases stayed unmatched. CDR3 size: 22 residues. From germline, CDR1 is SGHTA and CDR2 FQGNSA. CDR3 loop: CASRYSEEYRMGQGDPNYGYTF. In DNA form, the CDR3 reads TGTGCCAGCAGGTATTCAGAGGAATATCGTATGGGACAGGGTGACCCAAACTATGGCTACACCTTC. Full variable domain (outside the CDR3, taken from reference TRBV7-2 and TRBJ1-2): GAGVSQSPSNKVTEKGKDVELRCDPISGHTALYWYRQSLGQGLEFLIYFQGNSAPDKSGLPSDRFSAERTGGSVSTLTIQRTQQEDSAVYLCASRYSEEYRMGQGDPNYGYTFGSGTRLTVV.

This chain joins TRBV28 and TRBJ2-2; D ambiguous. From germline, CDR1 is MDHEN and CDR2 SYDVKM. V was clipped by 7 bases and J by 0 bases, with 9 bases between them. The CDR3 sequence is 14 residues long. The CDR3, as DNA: TGTGCCAGCACCTCGGTGACGAACACCGGGGAGCTGTTTTTT. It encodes CASTSVTNTGELFF.

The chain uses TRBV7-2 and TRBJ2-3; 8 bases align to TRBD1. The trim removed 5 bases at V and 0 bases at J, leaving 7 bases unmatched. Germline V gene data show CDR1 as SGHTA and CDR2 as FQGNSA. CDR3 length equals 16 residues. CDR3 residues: CASSRDRGVSTDTQYF. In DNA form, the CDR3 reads TGTGCCAGCAGCCGCGACAGGGGAGTTAGCACAGATACGCAGTATTTT.

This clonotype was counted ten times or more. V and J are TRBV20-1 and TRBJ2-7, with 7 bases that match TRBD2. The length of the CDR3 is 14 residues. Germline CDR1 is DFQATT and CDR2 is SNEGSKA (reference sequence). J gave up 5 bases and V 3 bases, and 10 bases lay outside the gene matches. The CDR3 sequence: CSASPSGAGDEQYF. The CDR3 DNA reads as TGCAGTGCTAGCCCCAGCGGGGCTGGGGACGAGCAGTACTTC.

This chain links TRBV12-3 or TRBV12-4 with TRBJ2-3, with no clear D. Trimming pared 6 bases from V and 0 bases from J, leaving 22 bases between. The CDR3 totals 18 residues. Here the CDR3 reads CASRPLWSSASSTDTQYF. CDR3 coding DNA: TGTGCCAGCAGACCCTTGTGGAGCAGCGCATCTAGCACAGATACGCAGTATTTT.

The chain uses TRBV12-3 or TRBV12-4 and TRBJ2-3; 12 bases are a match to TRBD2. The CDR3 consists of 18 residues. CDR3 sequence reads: CTRSLLAGGRVKSDTQYF. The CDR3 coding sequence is TGTACCCGCAGCTTGCTAGCGGGGGGGCGAGTCAAGTCAGATACGCAGTATTTT.

CDR3 in DNA: TGTGCCAGTAGTATGTTATGGGCGGGGACAGATACGCAGTATTTT. Residues: CASSMLWAGTDTQYF. The chain uses TRBV19 and TRBJ2-3; D may be TRBD2 (6 bases). Trimming took off 3 bases at V and 3 bases at J, with 13 bases between the two ends. CDR3 length: 15 residues. Germline V gene data show CDR1 as LNHDA and CDR2 as SQIVND (reference sequence). Looking up the rest from reference TRBV19 and TRBJ2-3 gives the full variable domain: DGGITQSPKYLFRKEGQNVTLSCEQNLNHDAMYWYRQDPGQGLRLIYYSQIVNDFQKGDIAEGYSVSREKKESFPLTVTSAQKNPTAFYLCASSMLWAGTDTQYFGPGTRLTVL.

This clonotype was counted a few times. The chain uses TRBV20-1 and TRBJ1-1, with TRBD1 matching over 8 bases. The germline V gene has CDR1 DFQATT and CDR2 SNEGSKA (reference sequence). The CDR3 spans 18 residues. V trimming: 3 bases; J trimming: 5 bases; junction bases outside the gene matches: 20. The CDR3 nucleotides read TGCAGTGCTAGGGGGGTCGTGGACAGGGAAATGAAGGGAACTGAAGCTTTCTTT. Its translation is CSARGVVDREMKGTEAFF.

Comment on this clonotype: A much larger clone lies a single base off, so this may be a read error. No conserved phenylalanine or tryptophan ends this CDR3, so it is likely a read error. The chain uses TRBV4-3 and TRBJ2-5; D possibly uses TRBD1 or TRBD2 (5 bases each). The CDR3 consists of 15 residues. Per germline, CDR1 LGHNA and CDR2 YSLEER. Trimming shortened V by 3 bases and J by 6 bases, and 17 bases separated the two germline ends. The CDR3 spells CASSQAGTQRQTQYS. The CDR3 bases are TGCGCCAGCAGCCAGGCCGGGACCCAAAGGCAGACCCAGTACTCC.

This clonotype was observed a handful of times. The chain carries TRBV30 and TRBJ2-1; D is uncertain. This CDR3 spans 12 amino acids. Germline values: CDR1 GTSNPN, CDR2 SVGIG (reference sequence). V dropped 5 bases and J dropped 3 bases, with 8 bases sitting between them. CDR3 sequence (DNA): TGTGCCTGGGAAGGTAGCTACAATGAGCAGTTCTTC. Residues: CAWEGSYNEQFF.

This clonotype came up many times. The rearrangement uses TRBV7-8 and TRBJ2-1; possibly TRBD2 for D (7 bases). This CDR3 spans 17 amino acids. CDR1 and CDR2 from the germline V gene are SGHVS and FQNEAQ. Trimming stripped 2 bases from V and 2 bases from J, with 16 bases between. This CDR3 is CASSLSGGGGPYNEQFF. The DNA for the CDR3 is TGTGCCAGCAGCTTAAGTGGGGGCGGGGGACCCTACAATGAGCAGTTCTTC.

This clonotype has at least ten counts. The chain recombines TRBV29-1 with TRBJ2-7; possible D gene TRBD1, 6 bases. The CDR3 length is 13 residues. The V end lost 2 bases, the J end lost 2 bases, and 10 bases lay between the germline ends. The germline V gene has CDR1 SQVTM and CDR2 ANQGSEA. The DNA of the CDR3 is TGCAGCGTTGAAATGGACAGACCCTACGAGCAGTACTTC. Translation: CSVEMDRPYEQYF.

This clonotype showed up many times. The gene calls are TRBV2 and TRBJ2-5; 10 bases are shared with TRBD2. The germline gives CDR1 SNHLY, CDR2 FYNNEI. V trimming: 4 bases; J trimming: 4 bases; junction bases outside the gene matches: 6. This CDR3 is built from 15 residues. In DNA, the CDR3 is TGTGCCAGCAGTGGGGCTAGCGGGAGTGGAGAGACCCAGTACTTC. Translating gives CASSGASGSGETQYF.

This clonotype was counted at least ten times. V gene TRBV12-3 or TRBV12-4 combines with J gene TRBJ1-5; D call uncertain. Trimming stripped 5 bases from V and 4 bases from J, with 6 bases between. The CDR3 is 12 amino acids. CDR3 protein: CASSELNQPQHF. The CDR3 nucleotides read TGTGCCAGCAGTGAATTAAATCAGCCCCAGCATTTT.

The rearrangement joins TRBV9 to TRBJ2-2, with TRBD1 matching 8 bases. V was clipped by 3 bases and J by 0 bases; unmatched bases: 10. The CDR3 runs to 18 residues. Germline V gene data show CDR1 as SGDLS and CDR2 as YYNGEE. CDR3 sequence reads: CASSDQGRTGPNTGELFF. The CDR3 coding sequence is TGTGCCAGCAGCGACCAAGGGAGGACAGGGCCGAACACCGGGGAGCTGTTTTTT.

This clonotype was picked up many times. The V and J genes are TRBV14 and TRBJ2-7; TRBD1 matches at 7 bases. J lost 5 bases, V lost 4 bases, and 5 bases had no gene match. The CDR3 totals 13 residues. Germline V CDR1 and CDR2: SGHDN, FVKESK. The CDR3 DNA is TGTGCCAGCAGCCCTCTTCAGGGGGACGAGCAGTACTTC. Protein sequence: CASSPLQGDEQYF.

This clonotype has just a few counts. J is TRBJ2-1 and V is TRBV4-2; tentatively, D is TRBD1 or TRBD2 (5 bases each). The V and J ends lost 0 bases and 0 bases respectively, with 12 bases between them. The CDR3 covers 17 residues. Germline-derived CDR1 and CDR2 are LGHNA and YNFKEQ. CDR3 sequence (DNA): TGTGCCAGCAGCCAAGACTGGGGGATGCACTCCTACAATGAGCAGTTCTTC. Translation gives CASSQDWGMHSYNEQFF.

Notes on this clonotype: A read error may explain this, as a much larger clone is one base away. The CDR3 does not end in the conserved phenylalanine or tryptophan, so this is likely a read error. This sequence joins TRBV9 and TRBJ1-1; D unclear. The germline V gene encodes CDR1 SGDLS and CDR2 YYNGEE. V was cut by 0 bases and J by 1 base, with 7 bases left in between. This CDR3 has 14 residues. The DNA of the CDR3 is TGTGCCAGCAGCGTAGTTTTAGGGAACACTGAAGCTTTCCTT. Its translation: CASSVVLGNTEAFL.

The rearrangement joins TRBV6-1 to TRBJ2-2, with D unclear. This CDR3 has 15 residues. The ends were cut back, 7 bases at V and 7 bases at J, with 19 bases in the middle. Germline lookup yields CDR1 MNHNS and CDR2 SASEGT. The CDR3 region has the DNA TGTGCCAGCATTGTATGGGGAAAGAATGGCGGGGAGCTGTTTTTT. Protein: CASIVWGKNGGELFF.

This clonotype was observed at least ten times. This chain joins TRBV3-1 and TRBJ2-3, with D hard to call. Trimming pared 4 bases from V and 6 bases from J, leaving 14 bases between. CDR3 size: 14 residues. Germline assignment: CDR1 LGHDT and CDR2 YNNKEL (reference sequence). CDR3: CASSPLGPGDTQYF. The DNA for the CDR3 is TGTGCCAGCAGCCCGCTAGGCCCCGGGGATACGCAGTATTTT.

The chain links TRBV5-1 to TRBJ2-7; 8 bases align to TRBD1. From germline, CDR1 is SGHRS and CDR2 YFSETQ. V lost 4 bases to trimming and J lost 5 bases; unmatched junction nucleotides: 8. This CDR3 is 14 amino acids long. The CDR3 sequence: CASSTLDREHEQYF. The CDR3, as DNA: TGCGCCAGCAGCACTCTGGACAGGGAGCACGAGCAGTACTTC.

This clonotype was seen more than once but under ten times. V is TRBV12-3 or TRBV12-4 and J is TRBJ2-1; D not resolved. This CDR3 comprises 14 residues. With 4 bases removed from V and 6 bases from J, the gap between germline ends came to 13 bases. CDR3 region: CASSSLSPFNEQFF. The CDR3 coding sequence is TGTGCCAGCAGTTCTTTGTCCCCTTTCAATGAGCAGTTCTTC.